The 31 T cell receptor beta chains presented below share a single source sample, sequenced in a study of T cell responses to AZD1222 COVID-19 vaccine. This table comes from immunoSEQ multiplex PCR, and its TCRdb copy is limited to in-frame clones, with some not included. The sample consists of around 120,000 clones, 70% to 90% of them appearing once. Sequenced material: peripheral blood, taken on day 0 of AZD1222 vaccination. These receptors were obtained from an adult in good health.

This clone was counted once. The CDR3 is CASSLDGSSYNEQFF. CDR3 nucleotide sequence: TGTGCCAGCAGCTTAGACGGGAGCTCCTACAATGAGCAGTTCTTC. The chain is built from TRBV7-2 and TRBJ2-1, with a tentative D call TRBD2 (6 bases). CDR1 and CDR2 (germline): SGHTA, FQGNSA. The CDR3 is 15 residues long. V was clipped by 1 base and J by 0 bases, with 7 bases between them.

V is TRBV9 and J is TRBJ2-5; 15 nucleotides agree with TRBD2. CDR3 length equals 16 residues. Per the germline V gene, CDR1 is SGDLS and CDR2 is YYNGEE. V shed 4 bases, J shed 5 bases, and the junction held 6 bases outside the gene matches. CDR3 nucleotides: TGTGCCAGCAGCTCCCGGACTAGCGGGGGGGCGGAGACCCAGTACTTC. It is translated as CASSSRTSGGAETQYF.

CDR3 nucleotide sequence: TGTGCCAGCAGCTCTCAGGGTGCCTATGGCTACACCTTC. It encodes CASSSQGAYGYTF. J is TRBJ1-2 and V is TRBV12-3 or TRBV12-4, with a tentative D call TRBD1 (5 bases). Trimming took 6 bases from V and 4 from J, leaving 12 bases between them. This CDR3 contains 13 residues.

The chain recombines TRBV3-1 (or the pseudogene TRBV3-2) with TRBJ1-5; the match to TRBD1 covers 10 bases. Per germline, CDR1 LGHDT and CDR2 YNNKEL (reference sequence). The CDR3 has 15 residues. J gave up 6 bases and V 1 base, and 3 bases lay outside the gene matches. The CDR3 coding sequence is TGTGCCAGCAGCCAAGGACAGGGGGCAGTTCAGCCCCAGCATTTT. Amino acids: CASSQGQGAVQPQHF.

The rearrangement uses TRBV10-3 and TRBJ2-3, with a tentative D call TRBD2 (5 bases). There are 16 residues in the CDR3. With 6 bases removed from V and 0 bases from J, the gap between germline ends came to 16 bases. The germline V gene has CDR1 ENHRY and CDR2 SYGVKD. In nucleotides, the CDR3 is TGTGCCATCAGGGACTCCGGGTCCTGGAGCACAGATACGCAGTATTTT. This encodes CAIRDSGSWSTDTQYF.

The chain joins TRBV6-5 to TRBJ1-2, with unresolved D. The CDR3 sequence is 11 residues long. CDR1 MNHEY and CDR2 SVGAGI come from the germline V gene. V was shortened by 6 bases and J by 10 bases, with 12 bases between the two germline ends. The CDR3 loop reads CASRSSGPYTF. Here the CDR3 DNA reads TGTGCCAGCAGATCCTCCGGGCCCTACACCTTC.

This rearrangement joins TRBV5-5 to TRBJ2-7, with 11 positions matching TRBD2. Germline trimming cut 4 bases from V and 3 bases from J; bases unmatched to any gene: 6. The CDR3 has 15 residues. Germline values: CDR1 SGHKS, CDR2 YYEKEE (reference sequence). CDR3 in amino acids: CASSLGLAEFYEQYF. The CDR3 region has the DNA TGTGCCAGCAGCCTGGGACTAGCGGAGTTCTACGAGCAGTACTTC.

This clone was counted between two and nine times. The chain links TRBV30 to TRBJ2-7, with D possibly being TRBD1 (5 bases). V lost 0 bases to trimming and J lost 5 bases, with 5 bases between them. The V gene's germline CDR1 is GTSNPN and CDR2 SVGIG (reference sequence). CDR3 length: 11 residues. The DNA for the CDR3 is TGTGCCTGGAGTGTACAGGACGAGCAGTACTTC. It specifies CAWSVQDEQYF.

The chain is built from TRBV2 and TRBJ1-1; no definite D call. The germline CDR1 and CDR2 sequences are SNHLY and FYNNEI. The ends were cut back, 7 bases at V and 1 base at J, with 13 bases in the middle. The CDR3 is made up of 14 amino acids. CDR3 amino acids: CASTKGLQNTEAFF. The CDR3 nucleotides read TGTGCCAGCACCAAAGGGTTACAGAACACTGAAGCTTTCTTT.

This chain links TRBV3-1 (or the pseudogene TRBV3-2) with TRBJ1-1, with 8 bases matching TRBD1. Germline assignment: CDR1 LGHDT and CDR2 YNNKEL (reference sequence). The V and J ends lost 4 bases and 5 bases, in that order; junction bases with no gene match: 3. The CDR3 sequence is 13 residues long. In nucleotides, the CDR3 is TGTGCCAGCAGCCGGCAGGGGGCAACTGAAGCTTTCTTT. It encodes CASSRQGATEAFF.

This clone turned up a few times. The V gene is TRBV9, the J gene TRBJ1-3; D is undetermined. Trimming removed 0 bases at V and 2 bases at J, with 6 bases between. The germline CDR1 and CDR2 sequences are SGDLS and YYNGEE. This CDR3 has 14 amino acids. The CDR3 DNA reads as TGTGCCAGCAGCGTAGGGCCCCCTGGAAACACCATATATTTT. It yields the protein CASSVGPPGNTIYF.

A few counts support this clone. The chain is built from TRBV3-1 (or the pseudogene TRBV3-2) and TRBJ2-7; the D is unclear. Trimming stripped 1 base from V and 6 bases from J, with 10 bases between. Per germline, CDR1 LGHDT and CDR2 YNNKEL (reference sequence). This CDR3 has 13 residues. The CDR3 here is CASSQASRSEQYF. The CDR3 coding sequence is TGTGCCAGCAGCCAAGCTTCCAGGTCCGAGCAGTACTTC.

The chain combines TRBV6-2 or TRBV6-3 with TRBJ1-2, with TRBD1 as a possible D gene (5 bases). V shed 2 bases and J shed 4 bases, with 20 bases lying between them. The germline V gene encodes CDR1 MNHEY and CDR2 SVGEGT. The CDR3 consists of 17 residues. The DNA of the CDR3 is TGTGCCAGCAGTTACACGGGACCGACCGTGGGGAGCTATGGCTACACCTTC. As protein: CASSYTGPTVGSYGYTF.

The J gene is TRBJ2-5, the V gene TRBV14; D is unclear. CDR3 length: 14 amino acids. Germline V gene lookup returns CDR1 SGHDN and CDR2 FVKESK. The V end lost 0 bases, the J end lost 0 bases, and 5 bases lay between the germline ends. The CDR3 DNA sequence: TGTGCCAGCAGCCAAGACCAGTACCAAGAGACCCAGTACTTC. The encoded protein is CASSQDQYQETQYF.

V and J are TRBV14 and TRBJ2-1, with 16 bases lining up with TRBD2. Germline V gene lookup returns CDR1 SGHDN and CDR2 FVKESK. Trimming took 0 bases from V and 6 from J; bases not matched to a gene: 8. This CDR3 spans 19 amino acids. CDR3 in DNA: TGTGCCAGCAGCCAAGAAGGAGGGGGACTAGCGGGAGGGGTCAATGAGCAGTTCTTC. Its translation is CASSQEGGGLAGGVNEQFF. Filled out from reference TRBV14 and TRBJ2-1, the complete variable domain reads EAGVTQFPSHSVIEKGQTVTLRCDPISGHDNLYWYRRVMGKEIKFLLHFVKESKQDESGMPNNRFLAERTGGTYSTLKVQPAELEDSGVYFCASSQEGGGLAGGVNEQFFGPGTRLTVL.

This clone was found once. CDR3 residues: CASSSSGGFSTDTQYF. CDR3 DNA sequence: TGTGCCAGCAGCTCTAGCGGGGGATTTAGCACAGATACGCAGTATTTT. This chain joins TRBV7-9 and TRBJ2-3; 10 positions agree with TRBD2. The CDR3 is 16 amino acids. Trimming took 4 bases from V and 0 from J; bases not matched to a gene: 4. Per germline, CDR1 SEHNR and CDR2 FQNEAQ (reference sequence).

The chain has TRBV7-2 and TRBJ2-1; unclear D gene. There are 15 residues in the CDR3. Germline assignment: CDR1 SGHTA and CDR2 FQGNSA. Trimming stripped 1 base from V and 0 bases from J, with 7 bases between. The CDR3 nucleotides read TGTGCCAGCAGCTTAGGTCCTAGCTCCTACAATGAGCAGTTCTTC. This translates into CASSLGPSSYNEQFF.

The J gene is TRBJ2-7, the V gene TRBV5-6, with 8 bases matching TRBD2. The V segment lost 4 bases and the J segment 3 bases; nucleotides outside the gene matches: 3. The CDR3 loop spans 13 amino acids. Germline CDR1 is SGHDT and CDR2 is YYEEEE. CDR3 sequence reads: CASSISGIYEQYF. In DNA, the CDR3 is TGTGCCAGCAGCATTAGCGGGATCTACGAGCAGTACTTC.

This rearrangement joins TRBV18 to TRBJ2-3; 10 nucleotides agree with TRBD2. Per germline, CDR1 KGHSH and CDR2 LQKENI. The CDR3 runs to 15 residues. J gave up 4 bases and V 2 bases, and 3 bases lay outside the gene matches. The CDR3 nucleotides are TGTGCCAGCTCACCAACTAGCGGGACCCCAGATACGCAGTATTTT. Protein: CASSPTSGTPDTQYF.

A word on this clone: The sample holds other DNA sequences that translate to the same CDR3. The DNA of the CDR3 is TGCGCCAGCAGCCGCGGACCCGGGGTGAACACCGGGGAGCTGTTTTTT. The encoded protein is CASSRGPGVNTGELFF. V gene TRBV4-3 combines with J gene TRBJ2-2; TRBD2 might be the D (5 bases). Germline CDR1 and CDR2: LGHNA and YSLEER. Trimming left V 4 bases short and J 1 base short, with 13 bases between. The CDR3 is 16 amino acids.

J is TRBJ2-3 and V is TRBV11-2; D unclear. Germline V gives CDR1 SGHAT, CDR2 FQNNGV. The length of the CDR3 is 15 residues. Trimming removed 0 bases at V and 0 bases at J, with 7 bases between. CDR3 sequence (DNA): TGTGCCAGCAGCTTAGATGTGGGAAGCACAGATACGCAGTATTTT. Its translation is CASSLDVGSTDTQYF.

The gene calls are TRBV7-9 and TRBJ1-4, with TRBD1 identical over 7 bases. The junction had 4 bases not matched to a gene; V was cut back by 5 bases and J by 7 bases. Germline CDR1 reads SEHNR; CDR2 reads FQNEAQ (reference sequence). The CDR3 is 13 amino acids. CDR3 DNA: TGTGCCAGCAGCGAGAGGGGGCGTGAAAAACTGTTTTTT. Translated: CASSERGREKLFF. The whole variable domain, remainder taken from reference TRBV7-9 and TRBJ1-4, is DTGVSQNPRHKITKRGQNVTFRCDPISEHNRLYWYRQTLGQGPEFLTYFQNEAQLEKSRLLSDRFSAERPKGSFSTLEIQRTEQGDSAMYLCASSERGREKLFFGSGTQLSVL.

The rearrangement links TRBV7-2 to TRBJ1-6, with 10 nucleotides matching TRBD1. The CDR3 sequence is 15 residues long. The V gene's germline CDR1 is SGHTA and CDR2 FQGNSA. After removal of 5 bases from V and 6 bases from J, the junction contained 4 bases not matched to a gene. The CDR3 reads CASSHGQGGNSPLHF. The CDR3 DNA is TGTGCCAGCAGCCACGGACAGGGGGGTAATTCACCCCTCCACTTT.

V usage is TRBV10-1 and J usage is TRBJ1-6, with 8 bases fitting TRBD1. This CDR3 is built from 15 residues. V lost 2 bases, J lost 8 bases, and 5 bases stayed unmatched. The V gene's germline CDR1 is WNHNN and CDR2 SYGVQD (reference sequence). CDR3 bases: TGCGCCAGCAGTGAGGGGGGGACAGGAGATTCACCCCTCCACTTT. Translated: CASSEGGTGDSPLHF.

This sequence joins TRBV5-1 and TRBJ2-3, with a possible D match to TRBD2 (6 bases). This CDR3 comprises 16 residues. In germline, CDR1 is SGHRS, CDR2 YFSETQ. V lost 0 bases, J lost 6 bases, and 17 bases lay in between. This CDR3 is CASSLGGTHSVDTQYF. CDR3 coding DNA: TGCGCCAGCAGCTTGGGTGGGACTCACTCAGTGGATACGCAGTATTTT. The whole variable domain, filled in from reference TRBV5-1 and TRBJ2-3, reads KAGVTQTPRYLIKTRGQQVTLSCSPISGHRSVSWYQQTPGQGLQFLFEYFSETQRNKGNFPGRFSGRQFSNSRSEMNVSTLELGDSALYLCASSLGGTHSVDTQYFGPGTRLTVL.

The rearrangement uses TRBV16 and TRBJ2-1; D not resolved. Germline loops: CDR1 KGHSY, CDR2 FQNENV. Deletions cut 3 bases from V and 10 bases from J, with 13 bases between. The CDR3 totals 13 residues. The CDR3 protein is CASSQGTRREQFF. The CDR3 DNA sequence: TGTGCCAGCAGCCAGGGCACCCGCCGGGAGCAGTTCTTC.

V is TRBV2 and J is TRBJ1-5, with a weak D call TRBD1 (5 bases). Germline-derived CDR1 and CDR2 are SNHLY and FYNNEI. Deletions cut 5 bases from V and 6 bases from J, with 26 bases between. The length of the CDR3 is 18 residues. The CDR3 protein is CASSKAHRTVTVLQPQHF. The CDR3 nucleotides are TGTGCCAGCAGTAAGGCCCACAGGACGGTAACCGTGCTTCAGCCCCAGCATTTT.

The rearrangement links TRBV10-3 to TRBJ1-5; 8 positions match TRBD1. The CDR3 spans 15 residues. Germline V gene data show CDR1 as ENHRY and CDR2 as SYGVKD. With V trimmed by 8 bases and J by 7 bases, 13 bases remained unmatched. The CDR3 loop is CAIQPSPGGGQPQHF. For the CDR3, the DNA is TGTGCCATCCAGCCGAGCCCAGGGGGCGGCCAGCCCCAGCATTTT.

CDR3: CASSYSGTPNHNEQFF. The CDR3 DNA reads TGTGCCAGCAGCTACTCCGGGACCCCGAACCACAATGAGCAGTTCTTC. This chain connects TRBV7-6 to TRBJ2-1; the D gene could be TRBD1 or TRBD2 (5 bases each). Trimming took 4 bases from V and 5 from J, leaving 18 bases between them. The CDR3 covers 16 residues. Germline CDR1 SGHVS, CDR2 FNYEAQ.

The genes are TRBV12-5 and TRBJ1-6; possible D gene TRBD1, 6 bases. CDR1 is LGHNT and CDR2 is FRNRAP in the germline V gene. The CDR3 is made up of 13 amino acids. V was pared by 3 bases and J by 9 bases, with 9 bases between. The CDR3, as DNA: TGTGCTAGTGGTTTACAGGGAGGTTCACCCCTCCACTTT. As protein: CASGLQGGSPLHF.

V usage is TRBV21-1 and J usage is TRBJ1-1; the D call in the table, TRBD1, was not verified against the DNA. TRBV21-1 is a listed pseudogene. The CDR3 has 15 residues. CDR3 sequence: CASSKGALVSKVAFF. The CDR3 DNA follows: TGTGCCAGCAGCAAAGGGGCGTTAGTCTCGAAGGTGGCTTTCTTT.